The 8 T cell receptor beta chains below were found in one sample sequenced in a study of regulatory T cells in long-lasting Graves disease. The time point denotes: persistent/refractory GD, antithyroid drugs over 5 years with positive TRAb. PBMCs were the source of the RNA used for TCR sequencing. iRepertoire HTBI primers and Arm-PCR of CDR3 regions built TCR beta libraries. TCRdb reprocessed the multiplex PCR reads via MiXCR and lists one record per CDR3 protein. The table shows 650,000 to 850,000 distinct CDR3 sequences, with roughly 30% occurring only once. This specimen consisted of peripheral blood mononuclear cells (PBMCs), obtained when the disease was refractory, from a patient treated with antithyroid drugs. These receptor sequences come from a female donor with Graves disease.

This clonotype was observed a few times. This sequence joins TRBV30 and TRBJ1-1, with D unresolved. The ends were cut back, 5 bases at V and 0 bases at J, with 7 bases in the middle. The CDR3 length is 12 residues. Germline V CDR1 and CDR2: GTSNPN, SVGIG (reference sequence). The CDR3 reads CAWSGVNTEAFF. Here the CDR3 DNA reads TGTGCCTGGTCCGGGGTGAACACTGAAGCTTTCTTT.

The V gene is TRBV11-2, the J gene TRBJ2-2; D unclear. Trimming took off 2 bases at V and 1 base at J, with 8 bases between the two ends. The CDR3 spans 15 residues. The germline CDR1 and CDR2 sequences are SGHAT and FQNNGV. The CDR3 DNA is TGTGCCAGCAGCTTAAAGGCGAGGAACACCGGGGAGCTGTTTTTT. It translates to CASSLKARNTGELFF.

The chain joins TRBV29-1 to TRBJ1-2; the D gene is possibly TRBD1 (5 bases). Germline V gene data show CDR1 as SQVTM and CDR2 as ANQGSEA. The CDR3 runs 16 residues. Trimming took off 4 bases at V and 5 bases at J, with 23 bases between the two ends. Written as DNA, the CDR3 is TGCAGCGTTGGGGCGGAGACTTTGTCAGGGCCATATGGCTACACCTTC. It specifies CSVGAETLSGPYGYTF. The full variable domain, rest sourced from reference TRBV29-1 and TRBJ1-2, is SAVISQKPSRDICQRGTSLTIQCQVDSQVTMMFWYRQQPGQSLTLIATANQGSEATYESGFVIDKFPISRPNLTFSTLTVSNMSPEDSSIYLCSVGAETLSGPYGYTFGSGTRLTVV.

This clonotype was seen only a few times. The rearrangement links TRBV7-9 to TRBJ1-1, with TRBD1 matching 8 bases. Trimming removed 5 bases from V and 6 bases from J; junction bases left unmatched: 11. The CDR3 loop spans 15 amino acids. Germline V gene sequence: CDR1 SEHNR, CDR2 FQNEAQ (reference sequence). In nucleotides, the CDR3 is TGTGCCAGCAGCCGGATGACAGGGGAGGCCTCTGAAGCTTTCTTT. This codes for CASSRMTGEASEAFF.

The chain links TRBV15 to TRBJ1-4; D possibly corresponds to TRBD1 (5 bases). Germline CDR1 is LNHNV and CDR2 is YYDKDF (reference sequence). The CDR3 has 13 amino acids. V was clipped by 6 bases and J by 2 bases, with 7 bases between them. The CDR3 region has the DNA TGTGCCACCAGGGGGGGGACTAATGAAAAACTGTTTTTT. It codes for CATRGGTNEKLFF. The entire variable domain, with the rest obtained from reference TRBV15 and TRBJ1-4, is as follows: DAMVIQNPRYQVTQFGKPVTLSCSQTLNHNVMYWYQQKSSQAPKLLFHYYDKDFNNEADTPDNFQSRRPNTSFCFLDIRSPGLGDTAMYLCATRGGTNEKLFFGSGTQLSVL.

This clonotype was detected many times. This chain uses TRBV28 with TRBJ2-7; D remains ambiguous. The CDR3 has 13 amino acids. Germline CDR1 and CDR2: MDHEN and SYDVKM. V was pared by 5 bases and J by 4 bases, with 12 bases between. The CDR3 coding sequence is TGTGCCAGCAGTCCCAGTGTAGGGTACGAGCAGTACTTC. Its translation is CASSPSVGYEQYF.

The CDR3 DNA reads as TGTGCCAGCAGCTTATTTGTCGTGTCAGGGACGCCCCTCTCTGGGGCCAACGTCCTGACTTTC. It encodes CASSLFVVSGTPLSGANVLTF. The chain uses TRBV7-3 and TRBJ2-6; perhaps D is TRBD1 or TRBD2 (5 bases each). The V end lost 2 bases, the J end lost 0 bases, and 23 bases lay between the germline ends. Germline values: CDR1 SGHTA, CDR2 FQGTGA. The CDR3 spans 21 residues.

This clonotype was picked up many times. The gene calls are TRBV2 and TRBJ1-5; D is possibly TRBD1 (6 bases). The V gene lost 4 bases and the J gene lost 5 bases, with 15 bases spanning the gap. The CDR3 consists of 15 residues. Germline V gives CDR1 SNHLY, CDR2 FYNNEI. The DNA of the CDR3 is TGTGCCAGCAGTGGTCCGGGGGGGGCAGATCAGCCCCAGCATTTT. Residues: CASSGPGGADQPQHF.